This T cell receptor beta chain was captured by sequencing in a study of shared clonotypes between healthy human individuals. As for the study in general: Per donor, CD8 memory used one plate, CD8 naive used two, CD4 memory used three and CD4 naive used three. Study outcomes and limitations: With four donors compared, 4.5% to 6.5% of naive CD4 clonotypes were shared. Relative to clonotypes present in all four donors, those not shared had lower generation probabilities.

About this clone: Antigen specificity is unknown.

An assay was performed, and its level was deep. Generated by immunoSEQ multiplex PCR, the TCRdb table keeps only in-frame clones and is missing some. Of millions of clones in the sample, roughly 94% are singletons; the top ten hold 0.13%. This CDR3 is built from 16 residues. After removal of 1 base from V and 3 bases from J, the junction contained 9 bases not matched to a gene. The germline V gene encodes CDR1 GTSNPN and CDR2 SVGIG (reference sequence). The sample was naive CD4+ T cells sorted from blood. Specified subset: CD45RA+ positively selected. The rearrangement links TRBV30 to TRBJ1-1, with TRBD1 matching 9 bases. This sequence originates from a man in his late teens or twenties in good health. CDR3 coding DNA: TGTGCCTGGAGTGACGACTGGGACAGGGACGACACTGAAGCTTTCTTT. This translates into CAWSDDWDRDDTEAFF.